The entry below gives a single TCR beta chain sequence along with its context. This clonotype was seen repeatedly, ten times or more. There is no known antigen for this receptor. Nothing much larger sits one base from this clone, and base qualities are not available. The sample originates from a study of spatial heterogeneity in lung cancer (dated 2019 in TCRdb). For the wider study: Samples were obtained from fewer than 80 patients with early-stage, untreated non-small cell lung cancer from the lung TRACERx cohort. Follow-up PBMC samples were sequenced whenever the samples were available, and the median time to follow-up was approximately 2 years after resection. Beta-chain transcripts were consistently detected in greater numbers than alpha-chain transcripts, which likely reflects a higher abundance of beta-chain transcripts. In the raw uncorrected reads, each unique combination of TCR and UMI appeared more than ten times on average. The study quantitatively compared TCR alpha and beta repertoires across multiple tumor regions, matched nontumor lung and blood in non-small cell lung cancer. TCR repertoire features were related to nonsynonymous mutation counts determined by whole-exome sequencing of tumor tissue. At surgery, both alpha and beta chains were TCR-sequenced in 200 to 250 tumor regions, some 64 matched nontumor lung samples and around 50 PBMC samples. Results and caveats for the whole study, not just this receptor: Confirming at a functional level the hypothesis that regional TCRs recognize regional mutations was considered to require additional single-cell paired TCR alpha and beta sequencing. Ubiquitous expanded tumor TCRs showed up in blood more often at tumor resection than at routine follow-up. Only 14 patients were included in the comparisons of baseline and follow-up blood repertoires.

Interpreted using the paper, the time point label stands for: blood at routine non-recurrence follow-up after resection. Whole RNA extracted from tumor and nontumor lung tissue, or from cryopreserved PBMC samples, was used for TCR sequencing without cell sorting. A patient was chosen for TCR sequencing only when enough RNA was available from at least two tumor regions. Receptor libraries were prepared by 5' RACE. TCRdb records NextSeq 500 as the sequencer. To allow correction of PCR and sequencing errors, the TCR library protocol tagged every TCR cDNA molecule with a unique molecular identifier. Concerning the study's data processing: Decombinator tools were used for TCR identification, UMI-based error correction and CDR3 extraction. TCRs above a frequency of 2 per 1,000, corresponding to the top 1% of the tumor frequency distribution, were defined as expanded. Renyi diversity was computed with the R vegan package after each repertoire had been subsampled 100 times to 5,000 TCRs. To build CDR3 similarity networks, amino acid triplet string-kernel similarity was used, and CDR3s were connected when their pairwise similarity was above 0.82. TCRdb cleaned the public reads at Q25 with fastp, built clones with MiXCR and kept in-frame beta chains. Identical CDR3 protein sequences are pooled into one entry, listed with their most common genes and DNA. These V and J calls originate from TCRdb's pipeline instead of the authors' own analysis. For this sample there are roughly 26,000 distinct CDR3 sequences; approximately 5.5% appear just once. The ten top clones hold 22% of the sample.

The specimen comprised PBMCs, sampled at follow-up. The receptor's source is a male donor with early-stage non-small cell lung cancer.

The nucleotide sequence is TGTGCCAGCACCTCCGTCCAAGAGACCCAGTACTTC. It translates as CASTSVQETQYF. This chain joins TRBV6-2 or TRBV6-3 to TRBJ2-5; the D gene is not confidently resolved. V is shortened by 7 bases, J by 1 base, and the region joining them spans 7 bases. The CDR3 has 12 amino acids, counting the end cysteine and phenylalanine. Just CDR3 DNA is preserved here, 36 bases in frame from base 1. Based on the germline V gene, the CDR1 and CDR2 sequences are MNHEY and SVGEGT.